The 21 T cell receptor beta chains in this list originate from one sample, sequenced in a study of Graves' ophthalmopathy and Graves' hyperthyroidism. For repertoire sequencing, the TCR beta CDR3 regions were amplified from RNA transcripts. HTBI-primed RT-PCR formed the first round, and a multiplex PCR formed the second. TCRdb passed the multiplex PCR reads through MiXCR, listing each CDR3 protein once. The sample has more than 1,000,000 distinct CDR3 sequences; 35% to 40% are singletons. The source material was peripheral blood or thyroid tissue (not recorded which). These receptor sequences come from an adult man with Graves' hyperthyroidism.

The rearrangement joins TRBV29-1 to TRBJ1-1; D might be TRBD1 (6 bases). The germline CDR1 and CDR2 sequences are SQVTM and ANQGSEA. V lost 4 bases and J 4 bases, leaving 10 bases between the germline ends. The CDR3 loop spans 12 amino acids. The CDR3, as DNA: TGCAGCGTTGCCCTCAGGGGCACTGAAGCTTTCTTT. Its protein product is CSVALRGTEAFF.

The chain is built from TRBV7-9 and TRBJ1-3; D is unresolved. This CDR3 comprises 16 residues. CDR1 and CDR2 from the germline V gene are SEHNR and FQNEAQ (reference sequence). The ends were cut back, 1 base at V and 3 bases at J, with 13 bases in the middle. CDR3 in amino acids: CASSLDRIVIGNTIYF. The CDR3, as DNA: TGTGCCAGCAGCTTAGACCGAATAGTAATTGGAAACACCATATATTTT.

J is TRBJ2-5 and V is TRBV5-4; D is possibly TRBD1 (5 bases). This CDR3 has 10 amino acids. V lost 9 bases and J 7 bases, leaving 10 bases between the germline ends. The germline V gene encodes CDR1 SGHNT and CDR2 YYREEE (reference sequence). DNA of the CDR3: TGTGCCACCCAGCAGGGGACCCAGTACTTC. This gives the protein CATQQGTQYF. Complete variable domain (other parts from reference TRBV5-4 and TRBJ2-5): ETGVTQSPTHLIKTRGQQVTLRCSSQSGHNTVSWYQQALGQGPQFIFQYYREEENGRGNFPPRFSGLQFPNYSSELNVNALELDDSALYLCATQQGTQYFGPGTRLLVL.

In this sample, this clonotype turned up many times. CDR3 nucleotide sequence: TGTGCCAGAGGACAGCCAGACTACGAGCAGTACTTC. Translation gives CARGQPDYEQYF. The gene calls are TRBV9 and TRBJ2-7; D is possibly TRBD1 (6 bases). The CDR3 is 12 amino acids. Deletions cut 8 bases from V and 3 bases from J, with 12 bases between. CDR1 and CDR2 (germline): SGDLS, YYNGEE.

This chain joins TRBV6-2 or TRBV6-3 and TRBJ1-1; D remains ambiguous. This CDR3 region has 16 residues. Germline V gene lookup returns CDR1 MNHEY and CDR2 SVGEGT. V shed 0 bases and J shed 2 bases, with 13 bases lying between them. The CDR3 nucleotides are TGTGCCAGCAGTTACTCACCGGGGTTCATCAACACTGAAGCTTTCTTT. Its translation is CASSYSPGFINTEAFF.

There are many counts of this clonotype. The rearrangement uses TRBV7-9 and TRBJ1-4, with TRBD1 matching over 8 bases. The germline CDR1 and CDR2 sequences are SEHNR and FQNEAQ (reference sequence). The CDR3 sequence is 16 residues long. J was trimmed by 2 bases and V by 1 base; bases with no gene match: 3. The CDR3 loop is CASSLVAGGTNEKLFF. The CDR3 DNA reads TGTGCCAGCAGCTTAGTGGCAGGGGGCACTAATGAAAAACTGTTTTTT.

This clonotype was observed once. A much larger clone lies a single base off, so this may be a read error. The chain carries TRBV11-1 and TRBJ2-6; the D is unclear. The CDR3 runs to 16 residues. Germline loops: CDR1 SGHAT, CDR2 FQDESV (reference sequence). V shed 1 base and J shed 1 base, with 8 bases lying between them. CDR3: CASSLEVGSGANVLTF. Here the CDR3 DNA reads TGTGCCAGCAGCTTAGAAGTGGGTTCTGGGGCCAACGTCCTGACTTTC.

A note on this clonotype: A read error may account for a junction end that differs from germline. This chain links TRBV7-9 with TRBJ2-7, with D possibly TRBD2 on 5 matching bases. The CDR3 contains 13 residues. CDR1 is SEHNR and CDR2 is FQNEAQ in the germline V gene (reference sequence). The CDR3 sequence is CASSYSSRAEQHF. The CDR3 DNA follows: TGTGCCAGCAGTTACTCCTCGAGGGCGGAGCAGCACTTC.

V is TRBV28 and J is TRBJ1-2; 8 nucleotides align to TRBD1. The CDR3 covers 14 residues. With 5 bases clipped from V and 4 bases from J, the junction kept 6 bases outside the gene matches. Germline CDR1 and CDR2: MDHEN and SYDVKM. The CDR3: CASSRQGTSYGYTF. CDR3 sequence (DNA): TGTGCCAGCAGTAGACAGGGGACCTCCTATGGCTACACCTTC.

The chain recombines TRBV11-2 with TRBJ1-5; D remains ambiguous. Germline CDR1 reads SGHAT; CDR2 reads FQNNGV. Trimming cost V 3 bases and J 4 bases, with 13 bases left between them. This CDR3 is 15 amino acids long. CDR3 in DNA: TGTGCCAGCAGCTTTGGTCACAACCTGAATCAGCCCCAGCATTTT. Its translation is CASSFGHNLNQPQHF.

A few counts support this clonotype. The V call is TRBV20-1, the J call TRBJ2-2, with TRBD1 as a possible D gene (6 bases). The CDR3 has 16 amino acids. Trimming removed 3 bases from V and 4 bases from J, with 18 bases in between. Germline loops: CDR1 DFQATT, CDR2 SNEGSKA (reference sequence). The DNA for the CDR3 is TGCAGTGCTAGTCCCACAGGGAAGGGTGGCACCGGGGAGCTGTTTTTT. Its translation: CSASPTGKGGTGELFF.

The rearrangement links TRBV10-3 to TRBJ1-6, with a weak D call TRBD1 (5 bases). The CDR3 extends over 18 amino acids. The germline gives CDR1 ENHRY, CDR2 SYGVKD. V was trimmed by 0 bases and J by 13 bases, leaving 25 bases between them. For the CDR3, the DNA is TGTGCCATCAGTGAGTCATTAGGGGACCAGCGAAGCAATCAGCCCCTCCACTTT. Protein product: CAISESLGDQRSNQPLHF.

This clonotype occurred many times. The chain links TRBV7-2 to TRBJ1-4; D remains ambiguous. V lost 3 bases, J lost 8 bases, and 13 bases lay in between. Germline-derived CDR1 and CDR2 are SGHTA and FQGNSA. The CDR3 loop spans 14 amino acids. The CDR3 sequence is CASSFRNPGEKLFF. In nucleotides, the CDR3 is TGTGCCAGCAGCTTTAGGAACCCGGGGGAAAAACTGTTTTTT. The full variable domain, completed using reference TRBV7-2 and TRBJ1-4, is GAGVSQSPSNKVTEKGKDVELRCDPISGHTALYWYRQSLGQGLEFLIYFQGNSAPDKSGLPSDRFSAERTGGSVSTLTIQRTQQEDSAVYLCASSFRNPGEKLFFGSGTQLSVL.

About this clonotype: A much larger clonotype is one base distant, so this may be a read error. This sequence joins TRBV19 and TRBJ1-5; D remains ambiguous. Trimming removed 3 bases from V and 5 bases from J, with 14 bases in between. This CDR3 comprises 15 residues. CDR1 and CDR2 from the germline V gene are LNHDA and SQIVND (reference sequence). Here the CDR3 DNA reads TGTGCCAGTAGTATGAGGAGAGATGGCCATCAGCCCCAGCATTTT. Translated: CASSMRRDGHQPQHF.

The chain uses TRBV9 and TRBJ2-7, with 9 bases matching TRBD1. After removal of 3 bases from V and 5 bases from J, the junction contained 6 bases not matched to a gene. Germline lookup yields CDR1 SGDLS and CDR2 YYNGEE. The CDR3 loop spans 14 amino acids. CDR3 residues: CASSGRQGVNEQYF. CDR3 coding DNA: TGTGCCAGCAGCGGGCGACAGGGGGTCAACGAGCAGTACTTC.

This sequence joins TRBV29-1 and TRBJ1-3; D unresolved. This CDR3 has 13 residues. The V gene's germline CDR1 is SQVTM and CDR2 ANQGSEA. Trimming took off 6 bases at V and 0 bases at J, with 9 bases between the two ends. This CDR3 reads CSVDGHSGNTIYF. The CDR3 DNA is TGCAGCGTGGACGGGCACTCTGGAAACACCATATATTTT.

The chain has TRBV7-3 and TRBJ2-5; TRBD2 matches at 13 bases. Per the germline V gene, CDR1 is SGHTA and CDR2 is FQGTGA. This CDR3 region has 16 residues. The V and J ends lost 5 bases and 5 bases, in that order; junction bases with no gene match: 8. The CDR3 is CASSAGLAGDEETQYF. CDR3 DNA sequence: TGTGCCAGCAGCGCAGGACTAGCGGGAGATGAGGAGACCCAGTACTTC.

This clonotype was counted a few times. The rearrangement joins TRBV15 to TRBJ2-7, with TRBD2 matching over 13 bases. Germline CDR1 is LNHNV and CDR2 is YYDKDF (reference sequence). Trimming took 0 bases from V and 6 from J; bases not matched to a gene: 5. The CDR3 is 16 residues long. CDR3 loop: CATSRETSGRGGEQYF. The CDR3, as DNA: TGTGCCACCAGCAGAGAAACTAGCGGGAGGGGGGGCGAGCAGTACTTC.

This clonotype appeared a few times. The V gene is TRBV11-2, the J gene TRBJ2-5, with 11 bases aligning to TRBD2. The junction had 12 bases not matched to a gene; V was cut back by 7 bases and J by 5 bases. In germline, CDR1 is SGHAT, CDR2 FQNNGV. The CDR3 contains 16 residues. The CDR3 bases are TGTGCCAGCACCATTGGTCGACTAGCGGGAATGGAGACCCAGTACTTC. This sequence encodes CASTIGRLAGMETQYF.

The rearrangement joins TRBV11-2 to TRBJ2-7; D ambiguous. This CDR3 comprises 15 residues. V was pared by 0 bases and J by 2 bases, with 11 bases between. Germline CDR1 is SGHAT and CDR2 is FQNNGV. The CDR3 reads CASSLDLGLTYEQYF. CDR3 nucleotide sequence: TGTGCCAGCAGCTTAGATCTGGGTTTAACCTACGAGCAGTACTTC.

The chain joins TRBV20-1 to TRBJ1-3, with TRBD1 matching 9 bases. V was pared by 6 bases and J by 2 bases, with 5 bases of the junction left unmatched. The CDR3 totals 14 residues. The germline V gene has CDR1 DFQATT and CDR2 SNEGSKA (reference sequence). The CDR3 loop is CSAPRTGAGNTIYF. The CDR3 DNA is TGCAGTGCCCCGAGGACAGGGGCTGGAAACACCATATATTTT.